This passage covers 21 T cell receptor beta chains from one sample sequenced in a study of T cells in Graves' hyperthyroidism and ophthalmopathy. Amplified TCR beta CDR3 regions derived from RNA transcripts. TCR CDR3 underwent first-round RT-PCR with the HTBI primer set. TCRdb re-derived calls from the multiplex PCR reads in MiXCR, one entry per CDR3 protein. The repertoire consists of roughly 650,000 distinct CDR3 sequences, with about a sixth occurring once and the leading ten covering roughly 3.4%. The specimen sequenced was blood. The source is a woman aged 40 to 55 with Graves' ophthalmopathy.

This clonotype has ten or more counts. CDR3 residues: CASSPRAGSYNEQFF. Written as DNA, the CDR3 is TGTGCCAGCTCACCACGAGCGGGCTCCTACAATGAGCAGTTCTTC. The chain couples TRBV18 to TRBJ2-1, with D perhaps TRBD2 (6 bases). The CDR3 runs to 15 residues. Per the germline V gene, CDR1 is KGHSH and CDR2 is LQKENI. Trimming removed 1 base from V and 0 bases from J, with 7 bases in between. The entire variable domain, with the rest obtained from reference TRBV18 and TRBJ2-1, is as follows: NAGVMQNPRHLVRRRGQEARLRCSPMKGHSHVYWYRQLPEEGLKFMVYLQKENIIDESGMPKERFSAEFPKEGPSILRIQQVVRGDSAAYFCASSPRAGSYNEQFFGPGTRLTVL.

This clonotype occurred many times. V and J are TRBV28 and TRBJ1-4; D is unclear. Germline CDR1 and CDR2: MDHEN and SYDVKM. CDR3 length: 16 amino acids. Trimming removed 2 bases at V and 5 bases at J, with 15 bases between. The CDR3 sequence: CASSLPRFTRNEKLFF. For the CDR3, the DNA is TGTGCCAGCAGTTTACCCCGGTTCACCCGCAATGAAAAACTGTTTTTT.

This clonotype was seen repeatedly, ten times or more. This chain's CDR3 is CASTSRDSYNEQFF. The CDR3 nucleotides are TGTGCCAGCACCTCCCGGGACAGTTACAATGAGCAGTTCTTC. This chain joins TRBV11-2 and TRBJ2-1, with 7 bases fitting TRBD1. CDR3 size: 14 residues. Germline CDR1 reads SGHAT; CDR2 reads FQNNGV. Losses at the gene ends were 7 bases for V and 4 bases for J; bases not matched to a gene: 7.

This clonotype showed up many times. The chain recombines TRBV11-1 with TRBJ2-2; D unclear. CDR3 length equals 18 residues. From germline, CDR1 is SGHAT and CDR2 FQDESV (reference sequence). Trimming cost V 1 base and J 2 bases, with 17 bases left between them. The CDR3 nucleotides read TGTGCCAGCAGCTTAGTCCCCGCCCCCCGACTTAACACCGGGGAGCTGTTTTTT. This encodes CASSLVPAPRLNTGELFF.

This clonotype was detected a few times. The rearrangement uses TRBV13 and TRBJ2-7; D gene unclear. CDR3 length: 14 amino acids. Trimming took off 4 bases at V and 7 bases at J, with 17 bases between the two ends. Germline loops: CDR1 PRHDT, CDR2 FYEKMQ (reference sequence). CDR3 amino acids: CASSSQTRMREQYF. The CDR3, as DNA: TGTGCCAGCAGCTCCCAGACCCGAATGAGGGAGCAGTACTTC.

This clonotype came up a few times. V usage is TRBV27 and J usage is TRBJ1-2; D gene unclear. CDR3 length equals 12 residues. The germline gives CDR1 MNHEY, CDR2 SMNVEV (reference sequence). The V and J ends lost 7 bases and 7 bases respectively, with 13 bases between them. The CDR3 is CASIGPPSGYTF. The CDR3 nucleotides read TGTGCCAGCATCGGACCTCCTTCTGGCTACACCTTC.

This clonotype was found many times. This chain joins TRBV6-1 and TRBJ2-7; D unresolved. V lost 6 bases, J lost 0 bases, and 15 bases lay in between. Germline V lookup: CDR1 MNHNS, CDR2 SASEGT. CDR3 length equals 15 residues. Written as DNA, the CDR3 is TGTGCCAGCAGGATAGACGGAATAGTCTCCTACGAGCAGTACTTC. Amino acids: CASRIDGIVSYEQYF.

The CDR3 loop reads CATSDSSGTPNKAFF. The CDR3 DNA follows: TGTGCCACCAGTGATTCATCCGGGACCCCCAACAAAGCTTTCTTT. This chain connects TRBV24-1 to TRBJ1-1, with D possibly TRBD1 on 5 matching bases. Trimming removed 2 bases at V and 9 bases at J, with 18 bases between. The germline gives CDR1 KGHDR, CDR2 SFDVKD. The CDR3 loop spans 15 amino acids.

In this sample, this clonotype turned up a few times. The chain is built from TRBV7-3 and TRBJ2-7; D gene uncertain. This CDR3 has 14 residues. The germline V and J ends were trimmed by 2 bases and 6 bases, with 14 bases remaining between them. Germline CDR1 and CDR2: SGHTA and FQGTGA. The CDR3 reads CASSLSPGFREQYF. The CDR3 DNA sequence: TGTGCCAGCAGCTTATCTCCAGGTTTTCGCGAGCAGTACTTC. The entire variable domain, with the rest obtained from reference TRBV7-3 and TRBJ2-7, is as follows: GAGVSQTPSNKVTEKGKYVELRCDPISGHTALYWYRQSLGQGPEFLIYFQGTGAADDSGLPNDRFFAVRPEGSVSTLKIQRTERGDSAVYLCASSLSPGFREQYFGPGTRLTVT.

The table lists this clonotype with many counts. This chain uses TRBV7-3 with TRBJ2-7, with 8 bases matching TRBD1. CDR3 length equals 14 residues. V lost 3 bases to trimming and J lost 5 bases; unmatched junction nucleotides: 6. The V gene's germline CDR1 is SGHTA and CDR2 FQGTGA. DNA for the CDR3: TGTGCCAGCAGCTTTTTGCCAGGGGGCGACGAGCAGTACTTC. It codes for CASSFLPGGDEQYF.

Many counts were recorded for this clonotype. This chain links TRBV7-9 with TRBJ2-5, with D hard to call. Germline CDR1 SEHNR, CDR2 FQNEAQ (reference sequence). CDR3 size: 14 residues. Trimming took 1 base from V and 3 from J, leaving 9 bases between them. Here the CDR3 DNA reads TGTGCCAGCAGCTTAGTAAGTCCAGAAGAGACCCAGTACTTC. This translates into CASSLVSPEETQYF.

Only one count was recorded for this clonotype. This clone may be a read error of a much larger clone one base away. The chain links TRBV28 to TRBJ2-1; either TRBD1 or TRBD2 may fit D (7 bases each). Germline V gives CDR1 MDHEN, CDR2 SYDVKM. The V gene lost 6 bases and the J gene lost 9 bases, with 24 bases spanning the gap. CDR3 size: 16 residues. Here the CDR3 DNA reads TGTGCCAGCAGCTCTACCACAGGGGAGGGTTTGAGTGAGCAGTTCTTC. Protein sequence: CASSSTTGEGLSEQFF.

This clonotype was counted many times. The genes are TRBV6-1 and TRBJ2-3; D may be TRBD1 or TRBD2 (6 bases each). The CDR3 runs 15 residues. CDR1 MNHNS and CDR2 SASEGT come from the germline V gene. V gave up 1 base and J gave up 0 bases, with 8 bases separating them. This CDR3 is CASSEVGGSTDTQYF. CDR3 sequence (DNA): TGTGCCAGCAGTGAAGTAGGGGGGAGCACAGATACGCAGTATTTT.

The gene calls are TRBV20-1 and TRBJ2-4; D not resolved. Germline assignment: CDR1 DFQATT and CDR2 SNEGSKA (reference sequence). The CDR3 has 15 amino acids. V was pared by 0 bases and J by 3 bases, with 12 bases between. The CDR3 DNA sequence: TGCAGTGCTAGAGATCCTCGTATTGACAAAAACATTCAGTACTTC. Protein: CSARDPRIDKNIQYF.

As concerns this clonotype: With a much larger clone just one base away, this may be a read error. The chain joins TRBV3-1 to TRBJ1-1, with a tentative D call TRBD1 (6 bases). CDR1 is LGHDT, CDR2 YNNKEL, per germline (reference sequence). CDR3 size: 15 residues. The CDR3 DNA sequence: TGTACCAGCAGCCTAACGGGGGGCTCGAACACTGAAGCTTTCTTT. It codes for CTSSLTGGSNTEAFF.

V usage is TRBV12-3 or TRBV12-4 and J usage is TRBJ2-2, with 13 bases that match TRBD2. The CDR3 sequence is 20 residues long. Germline trimming cut 3 bases from V and 0 bases from J; bases unmatched to any gene: 10. The CDR3 loop reads CASSLELGLAGPSNTGELFF. The DNA of the CDR3 is TGTGCCAGCAGTTTGGAATTGGGACTAGCGGGACCTTCGAACACCGGGGAGCTGTTTTTT.

The table lists this clonotype with a few counts. The V call is TRBV7-9, the J call TRBJ2-5; 11 bases match TRBD2. The germline V gene encodes CDR1 SEHNR and CDR2 FQNEAQ (reference sequence). After removal of 2 bases from V and 1 base from J, the junction contained 9 bases not matched to a gene. The CDR3 has 18 residues. In DNA, the CDR3 is TGTGCCAGCAGCTTATCGGCTAGCGGGAGGTTGGGCCAAGAGACCCAGTACTTC. Translation: CASSLSASGRLGQETQYF. The full variable domain, in which reference TRBV7-9 and TRBJ2-5 provide the parts outside the CDR3, is DTGVSQNPRHKITKRGQNVTFRCDPISEHNRLYWYRQTLGQGPEFLTYFQNEAQLEKSRLLSDRFSAERPKGSFSTLEIQRTEQGDSAMYLCASSLSASGRLGQETQYFGPGTRLLVL.

A remark on this clonotype: It may be a read error: a sequence one base away is much more abundant. The CDR3 sequence: CASGYWTGTGTEAFF. The CDR3 nucleotides are TGCGCCAGCGGCTACTGGACTGGAACAGGCACTGAAGCTTTCTTT. The genes are TRBV5-1 and TRBJ1-1; D is perhaps TRBD1 (5 bases). Deletions cut 7 bases from V and 4 bases from J, with 20 bases between. Per the germline V gene, CDR1 is SGHRS and CDR2 is YFSETQ. CDR3 length: 15 amino acids.

This clonotype has more than one count but fewer than ten. The chain employs TRBV20-1 and TRBJ2-4; 13 bases agree with TRBD2. CDR3 length equals 17 residues. The V gene's germline CDR1 is DFQATT and CDR2 SNEGSKA (reference sequence). Germline trimming cut 5 bases from V and 5 bases from J; bases unmatched to any gene: 12. CDR3 nucleotide sequence: TGCAGTGCTCGAGGACTAGCGGGAGATTTTGCGGAAAACATTCAGTACTTC. Encoded protein: CSARGLAGDFAENIQYF.

This clonotype was found many times. The CDR3 here is CASSSRKGGGSPLHF. The DNA for the CDR3 is TGTGCCAGCAGTTCTCGCAAGGGAGGTGGGTCACCCCTCCACTTT. J is TRBJ1-6 and V is TRBV28; D is unclear. The germline CDR1 and CDR2 sequences are MDHEN and SYDVKM. Trimming stripped 4 bases from V and 10 bases from J, with 17 bases between. The CDR3 is made up of 15 amino acids.

This clonotype was seen a handful of times. J is TRBJ1-1 and V is TRBV19; no clear D. In germline, CDR1 is LNHDA, CDR2 SQIVND (reference sequence). This CDR3 region has 13 residues. The V gene lost 5 bases and the J gene lost 5 bases, with 12 bases spanning the gap. The CDR3 spells CASSYLVGTEAFF. CDR3 nucleotides: TGTGCCAGTAGTTATTTAGTGGGGACTGAAGCTTTCTTT.